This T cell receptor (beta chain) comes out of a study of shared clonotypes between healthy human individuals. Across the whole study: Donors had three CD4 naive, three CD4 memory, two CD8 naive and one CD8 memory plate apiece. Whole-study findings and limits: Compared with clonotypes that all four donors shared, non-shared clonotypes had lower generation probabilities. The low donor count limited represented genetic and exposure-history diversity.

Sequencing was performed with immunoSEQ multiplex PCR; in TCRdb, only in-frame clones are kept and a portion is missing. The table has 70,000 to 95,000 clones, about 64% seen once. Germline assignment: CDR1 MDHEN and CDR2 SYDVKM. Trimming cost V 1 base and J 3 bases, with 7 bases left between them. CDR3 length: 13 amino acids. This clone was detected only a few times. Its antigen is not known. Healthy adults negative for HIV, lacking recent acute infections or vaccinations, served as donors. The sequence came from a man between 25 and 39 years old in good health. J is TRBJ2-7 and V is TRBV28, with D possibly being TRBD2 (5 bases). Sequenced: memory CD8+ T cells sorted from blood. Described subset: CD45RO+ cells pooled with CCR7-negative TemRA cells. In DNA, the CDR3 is TGTGCCAGCAGTTTATTTCGGGACTACGAGCAGTACTTC. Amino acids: CASSLFRDYEQYF.